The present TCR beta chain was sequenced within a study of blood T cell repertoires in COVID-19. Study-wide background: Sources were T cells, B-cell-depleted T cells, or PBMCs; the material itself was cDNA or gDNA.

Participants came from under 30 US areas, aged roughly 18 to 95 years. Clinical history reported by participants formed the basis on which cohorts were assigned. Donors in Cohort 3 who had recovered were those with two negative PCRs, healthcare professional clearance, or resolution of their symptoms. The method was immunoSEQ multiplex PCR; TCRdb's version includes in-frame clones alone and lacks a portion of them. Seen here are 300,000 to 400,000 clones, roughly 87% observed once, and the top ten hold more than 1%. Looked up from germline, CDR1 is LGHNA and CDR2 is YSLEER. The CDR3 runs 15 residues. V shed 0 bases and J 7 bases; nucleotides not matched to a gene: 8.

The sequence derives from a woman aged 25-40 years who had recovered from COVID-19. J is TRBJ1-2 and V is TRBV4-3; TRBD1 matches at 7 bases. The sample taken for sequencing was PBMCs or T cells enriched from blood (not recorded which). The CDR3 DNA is TGCGCCAGCAGCCAAGACCAGGGGGTATTTTTTGGCTACACCTTC. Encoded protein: CASSQDQGVFFGYTF.